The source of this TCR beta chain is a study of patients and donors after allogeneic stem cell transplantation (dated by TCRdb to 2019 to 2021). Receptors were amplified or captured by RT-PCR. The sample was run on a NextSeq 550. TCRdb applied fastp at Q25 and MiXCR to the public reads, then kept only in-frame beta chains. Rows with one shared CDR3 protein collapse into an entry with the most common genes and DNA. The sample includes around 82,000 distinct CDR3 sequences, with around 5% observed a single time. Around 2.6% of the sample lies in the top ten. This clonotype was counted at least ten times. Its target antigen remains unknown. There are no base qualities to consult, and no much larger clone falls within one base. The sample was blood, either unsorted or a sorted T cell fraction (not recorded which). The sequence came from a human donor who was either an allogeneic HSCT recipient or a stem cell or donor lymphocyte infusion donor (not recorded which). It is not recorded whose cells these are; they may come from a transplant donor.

The CDR3 here reads CSALGQFNQPQHF. The DNA sequence is given as TGCAGTGCCCTCGGGCAGTTCAATCAGCCCCAGCATTTT. The V and J genes are TRBV20-1 and TRBJ1-5; the D segment cannot be called with confidence. V is reduced by 6 bases and J by 3 bases, leaving a spacing of 12 bases between them. Inclusive of the bounding cysteine and phenylalanine, the CDR3 is 13 residues long. The retained sequence is limited to the CDR3, 39 bases, with the frame set at the first base. CDR1 and CDR2, per the germline V gene (reference sequence), are DFQATT and SNEGSKA.